The 14 T cell receptor beta chains given below trace back to one sample, sequenced in a study of cytomegalovirus exposure and HLA in healthy donors. The PCR had 60 Vbeta and 13 Jbeta primers. Sequencing was performed with immunoSEQ multiplex PCR; in TCRdb, only in-frame clones are kept and a portion is missing. This table has some 100,000 clones, 65% to 80% appearing once. The sample taken for sequencing was PBMCs. These receptors were taken from a woman aged 70-85 years in good health and CMV-seropositive.

The chain employs TRBV18 and TRBJ1-2; perhaps TRBD1 as D (5 bases). The CDR3 runs to 13 residues. Between the trimmed V and J ends, which lost 4 bases and 2 bases, there was a span of 8 bases. Germline values: CDR1 KGHSH, CDR2 LQKENI. CDR3 sequence (DNA): TGTGCCAGCTCACTGGACATAAACTATGGCTACACCTTC. Protein: CASSLDINYGYTF.

The V and J genes are TRBV5-1 and TRBJ2-5; possibly TRBD1 for D (5 bases). This CDR3 is built from 13 residues. Trimming pared 5 bases from V and 1 base from J, leaving 9 bases between. The germline gives CDR1 SGHRS, CDR2 YFSETQ. Here the CDR3 DNA reads TGCGCCAGCAGTTCTCAGGGCCAAGAGACCCAGTACTTC. Protein: CASSSQGQETQYF.

The rearrangement joins TRBV14 to TRBJ2-5; TRBD1 agrees at 7 bases. Losses at the gene ends were 6 bases for V and 2 bases for J; bases not matched to a gene: 6. CDR1 is SGHDN, CDR2 FVKESK, per germline. The CDR3 runs 14 residues. CDR3 DNA sequence: TGTGCCAGCAGTAGGGACAGCAATCAAGAGACCCAGTACTTC. Translation gives CASSRDSNQETQYF.

This clone occurred once. The V call is TRBV27, the J call TRBJ2-2; D is unclear. Germline V gene data show CDR1 as MNHEY and CDR2 as SMNVEV (reference sequence). Trimming stripped 2 bases from V and 6 bases from J, with 19 bases between. The CDR3 spans 17 residues. DNA for the CDR3: TGTGCCAGCAGTTTAGAGAACCGGGTTCCGTCGCCCGGGGAGCTGTTTTTT. Amino acids: CASSLENRVPSPGELFF.

The rearrangement links TRBV15 to TRBJ2-7; TRBD1 is a possible D gene (6 bases). Germline V gene lookup returns CDR1 LNHNV and CDR2 YYDKDF (reference sequence). Trimming pared 5 bases from V and 2 bases from J, leaving 13 bases between. CDR3 length: 14 residues. This chain's CDR3 is CATSRDRPTYEQYF. CDR3 DNA: TGTGCCACCAGCCGTGACAGGCCCACCTACGAGCAGTACTTC.

The chain combines TRBV6-5 with TRBJ2-1; possible D gene TRBD2, 6 bases. CDR3 size: 16 residues. Deletions cut 0 bases from V and 6 bases from J, with 15 bases between. Germline V CDR1 and CDR2: MNHEY, SVGAGI. The CDR3 spells CASSYSSLAPGNEQFF. CDR3 sequence (DNA): TGTGCCAGCAGTTACTCGAGTCTAGCGCCGGGCAATGAGCAGTTCTTC.

This clone was observed a few times. V gene TRBV7-9 combines with J gene TRBJ2-1; TRBD2 matches at 10 bases. CDR3 length equals 15 residues. V lost 5 bases to trimming and J lost 7 bases; unmatched junction nucleotides: 8. The germline CDR1 and CDR2 sequences are SEHNR and FQNEAQ (reference sequence). In nucleotides, the CDR3 is TGTGCCAGCAGCCGAGCCCTAGCGGGAGTTAATGAGCAGTTCTTC. Translation: CASSRALAGVNEQFF.

The chain links TRBV28 to TRBJ2-5, with no clear D. CDR1 and CDR2 from the germline V gene are MDHEN and SYDVKM. V lost 6 bases and J 2 bases, leaving 7 bases between the germline ends. The CDR3 runs to 12 residues. The CDR3 DNA reads as TGTGCCAGCAGGGCCAGTCAAGAGACCCAGTACTTC. Residues: CASRASQETQYF.

The CDR3 nucleotides are TGTGCCAGCAGCTTAGAGGGGGGGCGTGGAGATACGCAGTATTTT. It encodes CASSLEGGRGDTQYF. V gene TRBV7-9 combines with J gene TRBJ2-3, with D tentatively TRBD2 (7 bases). The CDR3 is made up of 15 amino acids. V was shortened by 1 base and J by 5 bases, with 13 bases between the two germline ends. Germline CDR1 is SEHNR and CDR2 is FQNEAQ (reference sequence).

V is TRBV18 and J is TRBJ1-4; D gene unclear. The CDR3 extends over 15 amino acids. Trimming took 5 bases from V and 0 from J, leaving 10 bases between them. Looked up from germline, CDR1 is KGHSH and CDR2 is LQKENI. This CDR3 reads CASSAHKTTNEKLFF. The CDR3 DNA reads TGTGCCAGCTCAGCTCACAAGACAACTAATGAAAAACTGTTTTTT.

The chain carries TRBV19 and TRBJ1-5; tentative D call: TRBD1 (5 bases). The ends were cut back, 6 bases at V and 3 bases at J, with 27 bases in the middle. Germline V gives CDR1 LNHDA, CDR2 SQIVND (reference sequence). This CDR3 has 19 amino acids. The CDR3 coding sequence is TGTGCCAGTAGCCCTAGGGGCAGGCGGGATAGCGCGTACAATCAGCCCCAGCATTTT. It translates to CASSPRGRRDSAYNQPQHF. The full variable domain, its missing parts supplied by reference TRBV19 and TRBJ1-5, is DGGITQSPKYLFRKEGQNVTLSCEQNLNHDAMYWYRQDPGQGLRLIYYSQIVNDFQKGDIAEGYSVSREKKESFPLTVTSAQKNPTAFYLCASSPRGRRDSAYNQPQHFGDGTRLSIL.

The rearrangement links TRBV7-3 to TRBJ1-2; 8 bases map to TRBD1. The V gene end was trimmed by 5 bases and the J gene end by 6 bases; junction bases not matched to a gene: 8. This CDR3 is built from 14 residues. In germline, CDR1 is SGHTA, CDR2 FQGTGA. Here the CDR3 DNA reads TGTGCCAGCAGCCCCAGGACAGGGTTCGATGGCTACACCTTC. Its protein is CASSPRTGFDGYTF.

The gene calls are TRBV6-6 and TRBJ2-5; D gene ambiguous. V dropped 6 bases and J dropped 8 bases, with 13 bases sitting between them. Germline V gene lookup returns CDR1 MNHNY and CDR2 SVGAGI (reference sequence). The CDR3 covers 12 residues. CDR3 DNA sequence: TGTGCCAGCAGCGAAAACGCGGTTACCCAGTACTTC. This translates into CASSENAVTQYF.

J is TRBJ2-1 and V is TRBV19, with 12 bases identical to TRBD1. The CDR3 runs 14 residues. V shed 7 bases, J shed 10 bases, and the junction held 8 bases outside the gene matches. Per germline, CDR1 LNHDA and CDR2 SQIVND (reference sequence). Written as DNA, the CDR3 is TGTGCCAGTACGGTGGGACAGGGGGCAGGAGAGCAGTTCTTC. Translation: CASTVGQGAGEQFF.